These T cell receptor beta chains were read from a single sample in a study of T cell changes during pregnancy in multiple sclerosis. Repertoires were generated with immunoSEQ multiplex PCR, while TCRdb's copy carries only in-frame clones and drops some. Among 70,000 to 95,000 clones listed, around 93% were seen once. This sample comprised peripheral blood, obtained in the first trimester of pregnancy. These receptors were taken from a female donor with multiple sclerosis, enrolled in a pregnancy study. CDR3s include the opening cysteine and the closing phenylalanine or tryptophan. D genes are given only for firm matches. Size is stated for part of the rows, as once, few or many counts, or as a class when the clone is expanded.

size	length	J	D	V	CDR3	DNA
-	16	TRBJ2-1	-	TRBV9	CASSSGVGGLSNEQFF	TGTGCCAGCAGCTCGGGGGTCGGGGGGCTTTCGAATGAGCAGTTCTTC
-	14	TRBJ2-1	TRBD2	TRBV11-2	CASSDTSGGHEQFF	TGTGCCAGCAGCGATACTAGCGGGGGGCATGAGCAGTTCTTC
-	15	TRBJ1-2	-	TRBV15	CATSRDGGYQGGYTF	TGTGCCACCAGCAGAGACGGCGGTTATCAGGGTGGCTACACCTTC
once	19	TRBJ2-1	-	TRBV5-4	CASSLFSLLQMPTYNEQFF	TGTGCCAGCAGCTTGTTTTCCCTCCTTCAGATGCCGACCTACAATGAGCAGTTCTTC
-	20	TRBJ2-1	TRBD2	TRBV4-2	CASSQEWASGTVRSYNEQFF	TGTGCCAGCAGCCAAGAGTGGGCTAGCGGGACAGTTCGCTCCTACAATGAGCAGTTCTTC
-	13	TRBJ2-1	-	TRBV30	CAWRAGHNNEQFF	TGTGCCTGGAGGGCGGGGCACAACAATGAGCAGTTCTTC
-	15	TRBJ1-2	TRBD1	TRBV5-6	CASSLEGTGVRGYTF	TGTGCCAGCAGCTTGGAAGGGACAGGGGTGCGCGGCTACACCTTC
-	17	TRBJ2-5	TRBD2	TRBV7-6	CASSLISGGAGQETQYF	TGTGCCAGCAGCTTAATCAGCGGGGGGGCGGGACAAGAGACCCAGTACTTC
once	14	TRBJ1-4	TRBD1	TRBV6-6	CASRKTGINEKLFF	TGTGCCAGCAGAAAGACAGGGATTAATGAAAAACTGTTTTTT
-	18	TRBJ1-2	-	TRBV6-1	CASSETFIPSGADYGYTF	TGTGCCAGCAGTGAAACATTTATTCCCTCAGGGGCCGACTATGGCTACACCTTC
once	13	TRBJ1-1	-	TRBV15	CATGRQANTEAFF	TGTGCCACCGGAAGACAGGCTAACACTGAAGCTTTCTTT
-	15	TRBJ2-7	TRBD2	TRBV19	CASSLAGDPSYEQYF	TGTGCCAGTAGCTTAGCGGGGGACCCCTCCTACGAGCAGTACTTC